The T cell receptor (beta chain) described here comes from a study of cytomegalovirus exposure and HLA in healthy donors. Findings and limits, study-wide: Later work found that TCR association rates differed between HLA loci; DRB1 had the most and HLA-C the fewest.

It was with 60 Vbeta and 13 Jbeta primers that the PCR ran. Assay: immunoSEQ multiplex PCR; the TCRdb copy retains only in-frame clones and omits some. The sample contains approximately 190,000 clones, 78% of which appear only once. Notes on this clone: Antigen unknown.

The sequence derives from a woman in her 30s in good health and CMV-seropositive. What was sequenced was PBMCs.

The CDR3 loop reads CASSQVNSPNYGYTF. The CDR3 DNA follows: TGTGCCAGCAGCCAAGTTAACTCCCCCAACTATGGCTACACCTTC. The chain carries TRBV14 and TRBJ1-2; D not certain. Trimming cost V 1 base and J 2 bases, with 11 bases left between them. CDR1 SGHDN and CDR2 FVKESK come from the germline V gene. The CDR3 contains 15 residues.